Below, 20 T cell receptor beta chains from the same sample are listed, as sequenced in a study of blood T cell repertoires in COVID-19. Generated by immunoSEQ multiplex PCR, the TCRdb table keeps only in-frame clones and is missing some. The sample has roughly 180,000 clones, more than 70% seen once. Sequenced input: PBMCs or T cells enriched from blood (not recorded which). The source of these receptors is a man aged 60 to 69 who had recovered from COVID-19.

This clone was seen just once. CDR3 in DNA: TGCGCCAGCAGCTACGGTGCGGAGACTAGCGGCCAAGAGACCCAGTACTTC. It translates to CASSYGAETSGQETQYF. V usage is TRBV5-1 and J usage is TRBJ2-5, with TRBD2 matching over 9 bases. V dropped 3 bases and J dropped 1; count of bases not matched to a gene: 10. Germline CDR1 is SGHRS and CDR2 is YFSETQ. The CDR3 spans 17 residues. The variable domain in full, with the rest retrieved from reference TRBV5-1 and TRBJ2-5, is KAGVTQTPRYLIKTRGQQVTLSCSPISGHRSVSWYQQTPGQGLQFLFEYFSETQRNKGNFPGRFSGRQFSNSRSEMNVSTLELGDSALYLCASSYGAETSGQETQYFGPGTRLLVL.

This clone was observed a handful of times. The chain links TRBV19 to TRBJ1-4; unclear D gene. The CDR3 has 15 residues. The V gene lost 5 bases and the J gene lost 0 bases, with 10 bases spanning the gap. Germline values: CDR1 LNHDA, CDR2 SQIVND (reference sequence). CDR3 loop: CASSWLASTNEKLFF. The CDR3 DNA reads as TGTGCCAGTAGTTGGTTGGCCTCAACTAATGAAAAACTGTTTTTT. Full variable domain (outside the CDR3, taken from reference TRBV19 and TRBJ1-4): DGGITQSPKYLFRKEGQNVTLSCEQNLNHDAMYWYRQDPGQGLRLIYYSQIVNDFQKGDIAEGYSVSREKKESFPLTVTSAQKNPTAFYLCASSWLASTNEKLFFGSGTQLSVL.

The chain links TRBV28 to TRBJ1-4; D not resolved. The V gene's germline CDR1 is MDHEN and CDR2 SYDVKM. The CDR3 consists of 12 residues. Deletions cut 6 bases from V and 4 bases from J, with 6 bases between. CDR3: CASRSRNEKLFF. In nucleotides, the CDR3 is TGTGCCAGCAGGAGCCGTAATGAAAAACTGTTTTTT. Full variable domain (remainder filled in from reference TRBV28 and TRBJ1-4): DVKVTQSSRYLVKRTGEKVFLECVQDMDHENMFWYRQDPGLGLRLIYFSYDVKMKEKGDIPEGYSVSREKKERFSLILESASTNQTSMYLCASRSRNEKLFFGSGTQLSVL.

This sequence joins TRBV7-2 and TRBJ2-1; TRBD2 matches 7 bases. Germline trimming cut 6 bases from V and 5 bases from J; bases unmatched to any gene: 4. CDR3 length: 13 residues. Germline CDR1 reads SGHTA; CDR2 reads FQGNSA. The CDR3 DNA follows: TGTGCCAGCAGGGGCGGGGGTAACAATGAGCAGTTCTTC. It is translated as CASRGGGNNEQFF. Variable domain in full (rest from reference TRBV7-2 and TRBJ2-1): GAGVSQSPSNKVTEKGKDVELRCDPISGHTALYWYRQSLGQGLEFLIYFQGNSAPDKSGLPSDRFSAERTGGSVSTLTIQRTQQEDSAVYLCASRGGGNNEQFFGPGTRLTVL.

This rearrangement joins TRBV6-1 to TRBJ2-1; 14 nucleotides line up with TRBD2. From germline, CDR1 is MNHNS and CDR2 SASEGT. The CDR3 sequence is 16 residues long. Trimming took 4 bases from V and 14 from J; bases not matched to a gene: 13. The CDR3 region is CASSAVGTSGSGVEFF. The CDR3 region has the DNA TGTGCCAGCAGTGCGGTAGGGACTAGCGGGAGTGGGGTGGAGTTCTTC.

This clone turned up a few times. The rearrangement uses TRBV30 and TRBJ1-6, with D perhaps matching TRBD1 (6 bases). CDR3 length equals 14 residues. V was clipped by 1 base and J by 9 bases, with 13 bases between them. Germline loops: CDR1 GTSNPN, CDR2 SVGIG (reference sequence). In DNA, the CDR3 is TGTGCCTGGAGTGAGGGGGTTACGAGTTCACCCCTCCACTTT. This gives the protein CAWSEGVTSSPLHF.

V is TRBV6-2 or TRBV6-3 and J is TRBJ1-5; possibly TRBD1 for D (5 bases). Germline V lookup: CDR1 MNHEY, CDR2 SVGEGT. V lost 0 bases and J lost 2, with 17 bases in between. This CDR3 has 18 residues. The CDR3: CASSYSPPSVGGNQPQHF. DNA of the CDR3: TGTGCCAGCAGTTACTCGCCGCCAAGCGTAGGGGGCAATCAGCCCCAGCATTTT.

This clone occurred a few times. The genes are TRBV7-8 and TRBJ2-4; 7 bases align to TRBD1. V gave up 3 bases and J gave up 8 bases; unmatched junction bases: 10. The CDR3 runs to 15 residues. Germline CDR1 SGHVS, CDR2 FQNEAQ. The CDR3 DNA is TGTGCCAGCAGCTTCCGGCAGGGACAGCTCCACATTCAGTACTTC. This encodes CASSFRQGQLHIQYF.

The genes are TRBV5-4 and TRBJ2-7; 8 bases are shared with TRBD1. Germline trimming cut 4 bases from V and 1 base from J; bases unmatched to any gene: 7. The CDR3 is 15 amino acids. Germline CDR1 and CDR2: SGHNT and YYREEE (reference sequence). The CDR3 reads CASSRPGQESYEQYF. The CDR3 DNA is TGTGCCAGCAGCCGGCCGGGACAGGAATCCTACGAGCAGTACTTC.

The V gene is TRBV28, the J gene TRBJ1-2; D gene unclear. Germline CDR1 is MDHEN and CDR2 is SYDVKM. The V end lost 6 bases, the J end lost 5 bases, and 10 bases lay between the germline ends. This CDR3 region has 12 residues. The CDR3 nucleotides are TGTGCCAGCAGCCGACGGGGATATGGCTACACCTTC. Encoded protein: CASSRRGYGYTF.

The J gene is TRBJ1-6, the V gene TRBV9, with TRBD1 matching 8 bases. The CDR3 has 14 amino acids. Germline V gene sequence: CDR1 SGDLS, CDR2 YYNGEE. Trimming took 6 bases from V and 8 from J; bases not matched to a gene: 7. The DNA for the CDR3 is TGTGCCAGCACTAGGCAGGGGGCTGATTCACCCCTCCACTTT. Its translation is CASTRQGADSPLHF.

This chain links TRBV10-3 with TRBJ2-1; TRBD2 matches 10 bases. Unmatched junction bases numbered 13, after V lost 0 bases and J lost 8 bases. Germline lookup yields CDR1 ENHRY and CDR2 SYGVKD. The CDR3 consists of 18 residues. The CDR3 DNA follows: TGTGCCATCAGTGAGTCAGGAGCGGGAGGGACACCGAGGGATGAGCAGTTCTTC. Its protein product is CAISESGAGGTPRDEQFF.

The chain recombines TRBV9 with TRBJ2-3; 7 bases are a match to TRBD2. The ends lost 4 bases at V and 0 bases at J; junction bases unmatched: 20. Germline V lookup: CDR1 SGDLS, CDR2 YYNGEE. The CDR3 is 20 amino acids. As DNA, the CDR3 is TGTGCCAGCAGCTCACCCAGAGGGAGGGGTAGGGGCTCTAGCACAGATACGCAGTATTTT. Encoded protein: CASSSPRGRGRGSSTDTQYF. Filled out from reference TRBV9 and TRBJ2-3, the complete variable domain reads DSGVTQTPKHLITATGQRVTLRCSPRSGDLSVYWYQQSLDQGLQFLIQYYNGEERAKGNILERFSAQQFPDLHSELNLSSLELGDSALYFCASSSPRGRGRGSSTDTQYFGPGTRLTVL.

This clone was seen just once. The chain combines TRBV5-4 with TRBJ1-1; the D is unclear. V gave up 0 bases and J gave up 2 bases, with 11 bases separating them. The CDR3 is 15 residues long. The germline gives CDR1 SGHNT, CDR2 YYREEE (reference sequence). CDR3 sequence reads: CASSLARNLNTEAFF. The CDR3 DNA reads TGTGCCAGCAGCTTGGCCCGAAACCTAAACACTGAAGCTTTCTTT.

This rearrangement joins TRBV6-2 or TRBV6-3 to TRBJ2-1; 7 positions agree with TRBD2. The junction had 11 bases not matched to a gene; V was cut back by 8 bases and J by 4 bases. The CDR3 runs to 15 residues. In germline, CDR1 is MNHEY, CDR2 SVGEGT. The CDR3 bases are TGTGCCAGCCGCCTGGGCACTAGCGAGTACAATGAGCAGTTCTTC. It yields the protein CASRLGTSEYNEQFF.

A single count supports this clone. The chain couples TRBV2 to TRBJ2-4, with TRBD2 matching 7 bases. V shed 8 bases and J 0 bases; nucleotides not matched to a gene: 4. Germline loops: CDR1 SNHLY, CDR2 FYNNEI. The CDR3 loop spans 14 amino acids. The CDR3 protein is CASLADLAKNIQYF. The CDR3 DNA follows: TGTGCCAGCCTAGCGGACTTAGCCAAAAACATTCAGTACTTC.

The rearrangement uses TRBV3-1 (or the pseudogene TRBV3-2) and TRBJ1-2; 9 positions match TRBD1. CDR1 LGHDT and CDR2 YNNKEL come from the germline V gene (reference sequence). J gave up 5 bases and V 0 bases, and 10 bases lay outside the gene matches. The CDR3 consists of 17 residues. This CDR3 reads CASSQELDRGNRYGYTF. In DNA, the CDR3 is TGTGCCAGCAGCCAAGAGCTGGACAGGGGAAATCGGTATGGCTACACCTTC.

This clone has only one observation. V and J are TRBV27 and TRBJ1-5, with D perhaps matching TRBD1 (6 bases). The ends were cut back, 5 bases at V and 6 bases at J, with 17 bases in the middle. The CDR3 extends over 15 amino acids. Germline V gene lookup returns CDR1 MNHEY and CDR2 SMNVEV (reference sequence). The CDR3 region is CASSLPKDSRQPQHF. The CDR3 bases are TGTGCCAGCAGTCTTCCGAAGGACAGTCGTCAGCCCCAGCATTTT.

V usage is TRBV27 and J usage is TRBJ2-5; tentative D call: TRBD1 (6 bases). CDR3 length equals 16 residues. CDR1 and CDR2 (germline): MNHEY, SMNVEV (reference sequence). Trimming removed 6 bases at V and 4 bases at J, with 21 bases between. The CDR3 sequence: CASRGKSGAVRETQYF. Here the CDR3 DNA reads TGTGCCAGCAGAGGGAAGTCAGGGGCTGTGCGAGAGACCCAGTACTTC.

The chain has TRBV28 and TRBJ1-4; 8 bases are a match to TRBD1. There are 15 residues in the CDR3. The V gene's germline CDR1 is MDHEN and CDR2 SYDVKM. Germline trimming cut 5 bases from V and 8 bases from J; bases unmatched to any gene: 10. The CDR3 reads CASSITGGVEEKLFF. The CDR3 DNA sequence: TGTGCCAGCAGTATCACAGGGGGTGTTGAGGAAAAACTGTTTTTT.